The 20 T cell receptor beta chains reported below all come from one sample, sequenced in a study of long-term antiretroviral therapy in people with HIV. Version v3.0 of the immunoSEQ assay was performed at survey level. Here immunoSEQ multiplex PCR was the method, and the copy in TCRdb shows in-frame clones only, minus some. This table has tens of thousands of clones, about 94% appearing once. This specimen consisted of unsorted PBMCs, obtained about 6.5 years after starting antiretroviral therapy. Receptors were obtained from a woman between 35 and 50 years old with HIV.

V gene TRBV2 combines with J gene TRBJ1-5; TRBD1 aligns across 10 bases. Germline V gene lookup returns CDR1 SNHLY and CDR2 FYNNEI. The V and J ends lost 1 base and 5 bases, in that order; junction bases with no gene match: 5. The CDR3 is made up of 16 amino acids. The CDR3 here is CASSEDVGQGHQPQHF. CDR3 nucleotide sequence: TGTGCCAGCAGTGAAGATGTGGGACAGGGGCATCAGCCCCAGCATTTT.

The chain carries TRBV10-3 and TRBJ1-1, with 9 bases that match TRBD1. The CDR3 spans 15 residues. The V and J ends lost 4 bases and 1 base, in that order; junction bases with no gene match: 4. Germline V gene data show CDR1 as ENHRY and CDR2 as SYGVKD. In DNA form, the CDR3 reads TGTGCCATCAGTGGCCAGGGACAGGGGAACACTGAAGCTTTCTTT. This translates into CAISGQGQGNTEAFF.

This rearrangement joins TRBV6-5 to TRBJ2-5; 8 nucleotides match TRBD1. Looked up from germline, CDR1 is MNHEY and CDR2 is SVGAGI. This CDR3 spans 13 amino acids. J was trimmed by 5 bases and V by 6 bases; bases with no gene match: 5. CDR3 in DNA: TGTGCCAGCAGGACAGGGGTTCACGAGACCCAGTACTTC. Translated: CASRTGVHETQYF.

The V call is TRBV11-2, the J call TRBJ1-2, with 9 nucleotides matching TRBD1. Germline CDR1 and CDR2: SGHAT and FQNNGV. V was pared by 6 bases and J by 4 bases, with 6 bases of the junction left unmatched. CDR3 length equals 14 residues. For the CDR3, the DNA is TGTGCCAGCAGACCCGGACAGGGGCTCTATGGCTACACCTTC. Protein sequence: CASRPGQGLYGYTF.

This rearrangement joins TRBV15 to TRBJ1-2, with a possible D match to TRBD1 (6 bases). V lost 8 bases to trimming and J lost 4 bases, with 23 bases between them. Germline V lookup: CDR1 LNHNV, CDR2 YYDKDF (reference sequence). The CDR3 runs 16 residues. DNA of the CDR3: TGTGCCACCTCTAGTGGAGACCCGGGACACAGCTATGGCTACACCTTC. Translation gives CATSSGDPGHSYGYTF. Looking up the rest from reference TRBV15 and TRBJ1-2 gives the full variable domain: DAMVIQNPRYQVTQFGKPVTLSCSQTLNHNVMYWYQQKSSQAPKLLFHYYDKDFNNEADTPDNFQSRRPNTSFCFLDIRSPGLGDTAMYLCATSSGDPGHSYGYTFGSGTRLTVV.

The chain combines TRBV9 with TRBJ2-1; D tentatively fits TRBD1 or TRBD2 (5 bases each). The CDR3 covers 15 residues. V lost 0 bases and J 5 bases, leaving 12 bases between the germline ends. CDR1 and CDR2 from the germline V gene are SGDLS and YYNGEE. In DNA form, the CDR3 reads TGTGCCAGCAGCGTAGATCTGGGGGTAAACAATGAGCAGTTCTTC. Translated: CASSVDLGVNNEQFF.

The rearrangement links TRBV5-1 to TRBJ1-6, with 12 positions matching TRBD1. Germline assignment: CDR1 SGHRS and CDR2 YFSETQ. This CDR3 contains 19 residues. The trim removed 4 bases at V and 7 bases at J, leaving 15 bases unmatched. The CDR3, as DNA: TGCGCCAGCAGCCCTAGGGGACAGGGGGCGCAGGCAGGGAATTCACCCCTCCACTTT. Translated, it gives CASSPRGQGAQAGNSPLHF. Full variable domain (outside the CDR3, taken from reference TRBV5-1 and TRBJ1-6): KAGVTQTPRYLIKTRGQQVTLSCSPISGHRSVSWYQQTPGQGLQFLFEYFSETQRNKGNFPGRFSGRQFSNSRSEMNVSTLELGDSALYLCASSPRGQGAQAGNSPLHFGNGTRLTVT.

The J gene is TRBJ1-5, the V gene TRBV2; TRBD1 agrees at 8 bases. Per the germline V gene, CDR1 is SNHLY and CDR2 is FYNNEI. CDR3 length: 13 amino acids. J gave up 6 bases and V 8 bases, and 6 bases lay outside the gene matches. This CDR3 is CASYQGAGQPQHF. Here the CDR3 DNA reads TGTGCCAGCTATCAGGGGGCGGGTCAGCCCCAGCATTTT.

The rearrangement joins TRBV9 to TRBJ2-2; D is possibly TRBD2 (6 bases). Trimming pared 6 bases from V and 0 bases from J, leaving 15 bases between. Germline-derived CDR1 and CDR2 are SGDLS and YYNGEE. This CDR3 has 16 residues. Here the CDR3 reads CASTWGAGSNTGELFF. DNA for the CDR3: TGTGCCAGCACCTGGGGAGCGGGCTCGAACACCGGGGAGCTGTTTTTT.

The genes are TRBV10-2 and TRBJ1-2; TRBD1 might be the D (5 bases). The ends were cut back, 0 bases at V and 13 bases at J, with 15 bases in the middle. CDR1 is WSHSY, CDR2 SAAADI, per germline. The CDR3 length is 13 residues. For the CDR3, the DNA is TGCGCCAGCAGTGAGTCGACGGGCAGGGTGGCCACCTTC. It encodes CASSESTGRVATF.

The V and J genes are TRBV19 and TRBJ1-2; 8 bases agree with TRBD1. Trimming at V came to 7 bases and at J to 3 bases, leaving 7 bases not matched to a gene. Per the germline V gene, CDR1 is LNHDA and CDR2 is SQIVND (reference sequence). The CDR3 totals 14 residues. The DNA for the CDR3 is TGTGCCAGTACTGACAGGGGACCGTACTATGGCTACACCTTC. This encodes CASTDRGPYYGYTF.

The CDR3 reads CASNGDRGHGTF. Here the CDR3 DNA reads TGTGCCAGCAATGGGGACAGGGGCCATGGCACCTTC. V is TRBV7-9 and J is TRBJ1-2, with 10 bases aligning to TRBD1. With 7 bases clipped from V and 13 bases from J, the junction kept 9 bases outside the gene matches. Looked up from germline, CDR1 is SEHNR and CDR2 is FQNEAQ (reference sequence). The CDR3 has 12 residues.

The DNA for the CDR3 is TGTGCCAGCAGCTTGGCCGGCAAAAAGAAATCCTACGAGCAGTACTTC. As protein: CASSLAGKKKSYEQYF. V usage is TRBV5-4 and J usage is TRBJ2-7, with unresolved D. Germline V gene lookup returns CDR1 SGHNT and CDR2 YYREEE (reference sequence). Trimming removed 0 bases at V and 1 base at J, with 14 bases between. The CDR3 is made up of 16 amino acids. Combining the CDR3 with reference TRBV5-4 and TRBJ2-7 gives the whole variable domain ETGVTQSPTHLIKTRGQQVTLRCSSQSGHNTVSWYQQALGQGPQFIFQYYREEENGRGNFPPRFSGLQFPNYSSELNVNALELDDSALYLCASSLAGKKKSYEQYFGPGTRLTVT.

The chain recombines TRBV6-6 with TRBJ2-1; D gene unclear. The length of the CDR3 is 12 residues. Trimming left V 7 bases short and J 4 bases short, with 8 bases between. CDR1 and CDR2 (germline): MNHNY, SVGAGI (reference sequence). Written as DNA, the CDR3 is TGTGCCAGCATCACAGAGTACAATGAGCAGTTCTTC. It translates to CASITEYNEQFF.

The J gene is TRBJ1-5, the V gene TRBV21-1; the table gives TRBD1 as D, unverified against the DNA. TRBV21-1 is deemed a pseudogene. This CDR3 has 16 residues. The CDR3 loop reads CASSAGSDRGVQPQHF. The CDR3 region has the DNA TGTGCCAGCAGCGCCGGATCGGACAGGGGGGTACAGCCCCAGCATTTT.

CDR3 protein: CASSPQTGFHEQYF. The CDR3, as DNA: TGTGCCAGTAGTCCTCAAACAGGTTTCCACGAGCAGTACTTC. This chain links TRBV19 with TRBJ2-7, with TRBD1 as a possible D gene (5 bases). This CDR3 has 14 amino acids. V lost 5 bases to trimming and J lost 5 bases, with 16 bases between them. The germline CDR1 and CDR2 sequences are LNHDA and SQIVND (reference sequence). Based on the CDR3 plus reference TRBV19 and TRBJ2-7, the full variable domain is DGGITQSPKYLFRKEGQNVTLSCEQNLNHDAMYWYRQDPGQGLRLIYYSQIVNDFQKGDIAEGYSVSREKKESFPLTVTSAQKNPTAFYLCASSPQTGFHEQYFGPGTRLTVT.

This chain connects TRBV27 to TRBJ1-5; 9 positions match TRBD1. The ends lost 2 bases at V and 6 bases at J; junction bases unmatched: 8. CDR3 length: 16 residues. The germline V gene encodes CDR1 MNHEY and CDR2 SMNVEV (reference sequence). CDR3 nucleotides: TGTGCCAGCAGTTTAACCAGGACAGGGGCGGCTCAGCCCCAGCATTTT. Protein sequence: CASSLTRTGAAQPQHF.

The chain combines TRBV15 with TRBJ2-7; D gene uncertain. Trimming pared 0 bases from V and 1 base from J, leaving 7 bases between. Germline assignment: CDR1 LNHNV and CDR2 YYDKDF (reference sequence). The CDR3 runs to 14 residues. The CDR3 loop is CATSRDGDSYEQYF. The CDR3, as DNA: TGTGCCACCAGCAGAGATGGGGATTCCTACGAGCAGTACTTC.

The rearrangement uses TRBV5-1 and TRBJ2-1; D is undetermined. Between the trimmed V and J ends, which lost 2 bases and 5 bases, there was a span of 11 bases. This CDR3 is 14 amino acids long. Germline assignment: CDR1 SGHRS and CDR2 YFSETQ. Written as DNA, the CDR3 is TGCGCCAGCAGCTTCTCTAGACCCAACAATGAGCAGTTCTTC. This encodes CASSFSRPNNEQFF.

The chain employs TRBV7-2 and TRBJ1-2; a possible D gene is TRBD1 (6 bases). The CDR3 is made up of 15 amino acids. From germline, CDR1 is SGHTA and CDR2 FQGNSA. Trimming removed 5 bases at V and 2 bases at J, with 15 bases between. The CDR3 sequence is CASSPNGGANYGYTF. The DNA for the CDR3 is TGTGCCAGCAGCCCGAACGGGGGGGCAAACTATGGCTACACCTTC. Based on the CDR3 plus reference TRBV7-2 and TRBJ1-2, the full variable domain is GAGVSQSPSNKVTEKGKDVELRCDPISGHTALYWYRQSLGQGLEFLIYFQGNSAPDKSGLPSDRFSAERTGGSVSTLTIQRTQQEDSAVYLCASSPNGGANYGYTFGSGTRLTVV.